Each of the 20 T cell receptor beta chains below was sequenced from the same sample in a study of cytomegalovirus exposure and HLA in healthy donors. 13 Jbeta primers and 60 Vbeta primers were used for the PCR. Profiled with immunoSEQ multiplex PCR; TCRdb holds only in-frame clones, not every one. The data show about 160,000 clones, roughly 84% seen once. The sequencing input was PBMCs. The source of these receptors is a man under 40 in good health and CMV-seronegative.

The gene calls are TRBV18 and TRBJ2-1; TRBD2 is a possible D gene (5 bases). Germline V gene sequence: CDR1 KGHSH, CDR2 LQKENI. V lost 2 bases to trimming and J lost 8 bases, with 10 bases between them. The CDR3 runs 13 residues. This CDR3 is CASSPTRIYEQFF. As DNA, the CDR3 is TGTGCCAGCTCACCAACTAGAATCTATGAGCAGTTCTTC.

The gene calls are TRBV9 and TRBJ1-5; the D gene is possibly TRBD1 (5 bases). CDR1 is SGDLS, CDR2 YYNGEE, per germline. V was shortened by 0 bases and J by 5 bases, with 9 bases between the two germline ends. The CDR3 loop spans 14 amino acids. The CDR3 nucleotides are TGTGCCAGCAGCGTAGGGGGAGGGGATCAGCCCCAGCATTTT. The encoded protein is CASSVGGGDQPQHF.

The rearrangement joins TRBV11-1 to TRBJ1-6; 7 nucleotides align to TRBD1. This CDR3 comprises 13 residues. V was pared by 6 bases and J by 7 bases, with 3 bases of the junction left unmatched. In germline, CDR1 is SGHAT, CDR2 FQDESV (reference sequence). The CDR3, as DNA: TGTGCCAGCAGTTCGGGACAGAATTCACCCCTCCACTTT. This gives the protein CASSSGQNSPLHF.

This chain joins TRBV7-3 and TRBJ2-3, with 7 nucleotides matching TRBD1. The CDR3 length is 15 residues. The trim removed 5 bases at V and 6 bases at J, leaving 11 bases unmatched. Germline CDR1 reads SGHTA; CDR2 reads FQGTGA. The CDR3 DNA is TGTGCCAGCAGCCCCAGAGGGGGCTATATGGATACGCAGTATTTT. It encodes CASSPRGGYMDTQYF.

This rearrangement joins TRBV30 to TRBJ1-1; 7 bases fit TRBD1. CDR1 is GTSNPN, CDR2 SVGIG, per germline (reference sequence). V shed 3 bases and J 8 bases; nucleotides not matched to a gene: 6. The CDR3 length is 12 residues. In DNA form, the CDR3 reads TGTGCCTGGAGGATCCCAGGGGGGGAAGCTTTCTTT. Protein sequence: CAWRIPGGEAFF.

The chain uses TRBV28 and TRBJ1-5; D is ambiguous. The CDR3 covers 14 residues. The germline V and J ends were trimmed by 4 bases and 1 base, with 8 bases remaining between them. The germline V gene encodes CDR1 MDHEN and CDR2 SYDVKM. The DNA of the CDR3 is TGTGCCAGCAGTTCCCGCGGGAGCAATCAGCCCCAGCATTTT. Encoded protein: CASSSRGSNQPQHF.

The chain links TRBV5-4 to TRBJ1-1; 7 bases fit TRBD1. The germline CDR1 and CDR2 sequences are SGHNT and YYREEE (reference sequence). V trimming: 4 bases; J trimming: 0 bases; junction bases outside the gene matches: 6. The CDR3 has 15 amino acids. CDR3 nucleotides: TGTGCCAGCAGCCGACAGGGTGGGGTGAACACTGAAGCTTTCTTT. Its translation: CASSRQGGVNTEAFF.

This chain uses TRBV7-6 with TRBJ2-3; 10 bases align to TRBD1. V lost 4 bases and J lost 3; bases outside the gene matches: 4. This CDR3 contains 15 residues. The V gene's germline CDR1 is SGHVS and CDR2 FNYEAQ. Written as DNA, the CDR3 is TGTGCCAGCAGCTCCTGGACAGGGGGAACAGATACGCAGTATTTT. Protein sequence: CASSSWTGGTDTQYF.

This chain joins TRBV5-1 and TRBJ1-4; D unresolved. The CDR3 runs 13 residues. CDR1 and CDR2 (germline): SGHRS, YFSETQ. V was cut by 5 bases and J by 7 bases, with 12 bases left in between. CDR3 in DNA: TGCGCCAGCAGTTCCGGAGTTGGTGAAAAACTGTTTTTT. This translates into CASSSGVGEKLFF.

A few counts support this clone. The chain employs TRBV7-2 and TRBJ2-1; 7 bases align to TRBD2. V lost 1 base, J lost 4 bases, and 1 base stayed unmatched. There are 14 residues in the CDR3. The germline V gene encodes CDR1 SGHTA and CDR2 FQGNSA. CDR3: CASSLGLAYNEQFF. The CDR3 DNA sequence: TGTGCCAGCAGCTTAGGACTAGCTTACAATGAGCAGTTCTTC.

The chain has TRBV28 and TRBJ2-5; 8 positions match TRBD2. This CDR3 is built from 15 residues. Germline trimming cut 7 bases from V and 4 bases from J; bases unmatched to any gene: 11. Germline lookup yields CDR1 MDHEN and CDR2 SYDVKM. The CDR3 DNA sequence: TGTGCCAGCACCCTCGGGGGGGAGGGGAGAGAGACCCAGTACTTC. It yields the protein CASTLGGEGRETQYF.

The V and J genes are TRBV4-1 and TRBJ2-7; 7 positions match TRBD1. This CDR3 has 16 residues. Germline V gene sequence: CDR1 MGHRA, CDR2 YSYEKL. J lost 0 bases, V lost 1 base, and 6 bases had no gene match. CDR3 amino acids: CASSQVIHRGSYEQYF. As DNA, the CDR3 is TGCGCCAGCAGCCAAGTTATCCACAGGGGCTCCTACGAGCAGTACTTC.

The chain links TRBV6-6 to TRBJ2-5, with TRBD2 identical over 7 bases. Trimming took 7 bases from V and 1 from J; bases not matched to a gene: 6. The length of the CDR3 is 14 residues. The germline V gene has CDR1 MNHNY and CDR2 SVGAGI (reference sequence). As DNA, the CDR3 is TGTGCCAGCACCCAGAGCGGGACCCAAGAGACCCAGTACTTC. The encoded protein is CASTQSGTQETQYF.

The sample holds a few counts of this clone. The rearrangement joins TRBV5-1 to TRBJ2-3; TRBD2 might be the D (6 bases). CDR3 length equals 16 residues. Germline assignment: CDR1 SGHRS and CDR2 YFSETQ. Deletions cut 1 base from V and 2 bases from J, with 14 bases between. CDR3 nucleotide sequence: TGCGCCAGCAGCTTGAACTTAGCGGATACCACAGATACGCAGTATTTT. Translating gives CASSLNLADTTDTQYF.

V gene TRBV18 combines with J gene TRBJ1-5; 7 nucleotides line up with TRBD1. CDR1 is KGHSH and CDR2 is LQKENI in the germline V gene. The CDR3 has 16 amino acids. The ends lost 6 bases at V and 0 bases at J; junction bases unmatched: 8. Written as DNA, the CDR3 is TGTGCCAGCTCGCCGGGACAGTCTTATAGCAATCAGCCCCAGCATTTT. This encodes CASSPGQSYSNQPQHF.

This rearrangement joins TRBV19 to TRBJ2-3; 7 nucleotides align to TRBD1. Germline V gene data show CDR1 as LNHDA and CDR2 as SQIVND (reference sequence). The trim removed 5 bases at V and 2 bases at J, leaving 1 base unmatched. This CDR3 region has 13 residues. This CDR3 is CASSGQVTDTQYF. In nucleotides, the CDR3 is TGTGCCAGTAGTGGACAGGTCACAGATACGCAGTATTTT.

This chain links TRBV9 with TRBJ2-1, with D maybe TRBD1 (6 bases). Germline assignment: CDR1 SGDLS and CDR2 YYNGEE. V was cut by 2 bases and J by 2 bases, with 8 bases left in between. This CDR3 has 14 amino acids. This chain's CDR3 is CASSVQGTYNEQFF. DNA of the CDR3: TGTGCCAGCAGCGTTCAGGGGACCTACAATGAGCAGTTCTTC.

The genes are TRBV7-2 and TRBJ2-2; unclear D gene. Per germline, CDR1 SGHTA and CDR2 FQGNSA. The CDR3 spans 12 residues. Between the trimmed V and J ends, which lost 5 bases and 7 bases, there was a span of 8 bases. CDR3 residues: CASSRWSGELFF. The CDR3 bases are TGTGCCAGCAGCCGTTGGAGCGGGGAGCTGTTTTTT.

The V call is TRBV14, the J call TRBJ1-2, with 12 positions matching TRBD1. CDR1 and CDR2 (germline): SGHDN, FVKESK. The junction had 10 bases not matched to a gene; V was cut back by 4 bases and J by 4 bases. The CDR3 sequence is 17 residues long. In DNA form, the CDR3 reads TGTGCCAGCAGCCCCTGGGACAGGGGGCCTGAAATCTATGGCTACACCTTC. This sequence encodes CASSPWDRGPEIYGYTF.

The chain recombines TRBV4-1 with TRBJ2-7; the match to TRBD2 covers 7 bases. Trimming removed 1 base from V and 2 bases from J; junction bases left unmatched: 17. Per the germline V gene, CDR1 is MGHRA and CDR2 is YSYEKL. The CDR3 has 19 residues. This chain's CDR3 is CASSQVPPAFGGSTYEQYF. CDR3 nucleotides: TGCGCCAGCAGCCAAGTCCCCCCTGCCTTCGGCGGGAGTACCTACGAGCAGTACTTC.